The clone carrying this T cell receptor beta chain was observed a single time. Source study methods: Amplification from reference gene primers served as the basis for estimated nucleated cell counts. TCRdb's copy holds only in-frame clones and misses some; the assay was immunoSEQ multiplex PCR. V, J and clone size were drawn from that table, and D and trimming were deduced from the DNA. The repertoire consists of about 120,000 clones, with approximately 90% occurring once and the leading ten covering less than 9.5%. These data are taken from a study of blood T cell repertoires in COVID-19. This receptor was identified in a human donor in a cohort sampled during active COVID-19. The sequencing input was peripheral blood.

CDR3 coding DNA: TGTGCCAGTAGTCCTATAGCGAACTACGAGCAGTACTTC. Its protein is CASSPIANYEQYF. The chain employs TRBV19 and TRBJ2-7; tentatively, D is TRBD2 (5 bases). There are 13 residues in the CDR3. Germline V gives CDR1 LNHDA, CDR2 SQIVND (reference sequence). The ends were cut back, 5 bases at V and 3 bases at J, with 11 bases in the middle. Combining the CDR3 with reference TRBV19 and TRBJ2-7 gives the whole variable domain DGGITQSPKYLFRKEGQNVTLSCEQNLNHDAMYWYRQDPGQGLRLIYYSQIVNDFQKGDIAEGYSVSREKKESFPLTVTSAQKNPTAFYLCASSPIANYEQYFGPGTRLTVT.